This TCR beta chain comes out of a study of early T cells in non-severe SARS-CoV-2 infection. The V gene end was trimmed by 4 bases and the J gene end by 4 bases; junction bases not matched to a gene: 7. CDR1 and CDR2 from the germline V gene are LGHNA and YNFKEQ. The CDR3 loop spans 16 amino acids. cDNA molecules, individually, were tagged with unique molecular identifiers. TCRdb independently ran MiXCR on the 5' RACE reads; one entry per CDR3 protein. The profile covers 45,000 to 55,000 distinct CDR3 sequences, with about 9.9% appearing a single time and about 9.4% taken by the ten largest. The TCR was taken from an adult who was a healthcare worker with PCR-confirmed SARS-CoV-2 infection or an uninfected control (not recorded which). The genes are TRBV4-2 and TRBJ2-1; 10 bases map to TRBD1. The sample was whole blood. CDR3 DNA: TGTGCCAGCAGCCGCGGAGGGACAGGGGCTTACAATGAGCAGTTCTTC. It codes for CASSRGGTGAYNEQFF.